This T cell receptor beta chain was sequenced in a study of cytomegalovirus exposure and HLA in healthy donors. General study results and limits: Near-uniform donor sequencing depth was presumed by presence/absence analyses.

This PCR relied on a set of 60 Vbeta primers and 13 Jbeta primers. Using immunoSEQ multiplex PCR, the repertoire was profiled, and TCRdb retains in-frame clones only, with some absent. Among 100,000 to 150,000 clones, around 80% were seen once, and the ten largest hold around 1.8%. Trimming at V came to 1 base and at J to 8 bases, leaving 7 bases not matched to a gene. The CDR3 consists of 15 residues. Germline V lookup: CDR1 LNHDA, CDR2 SQIVND (reference sequence). Concerning this clone itself: Antigen unknown.

This TCR was recovered from a middle-aged woman in good health and CMV-seronegative. The sequenced sample consisted of PBMCs. The chain employs TRBV19 and TRBJ2-1; TRBD1 aligns across 8 bases. CDR3 nucleotides: TGTGCCAGTAGTATAGGGACAGGGCCTGGCTATGAGCAGTTCTTC. This sequence encodes CASSIGTGPGYEQFF.